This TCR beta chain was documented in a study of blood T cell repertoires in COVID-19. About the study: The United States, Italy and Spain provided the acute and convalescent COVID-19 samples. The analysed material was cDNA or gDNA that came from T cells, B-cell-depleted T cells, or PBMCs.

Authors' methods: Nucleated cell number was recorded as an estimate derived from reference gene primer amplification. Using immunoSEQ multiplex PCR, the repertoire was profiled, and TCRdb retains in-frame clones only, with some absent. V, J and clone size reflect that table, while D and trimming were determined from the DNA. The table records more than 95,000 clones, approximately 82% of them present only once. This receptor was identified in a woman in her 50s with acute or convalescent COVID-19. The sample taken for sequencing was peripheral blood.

In DNA, the CDR3 is TGTGCCAGCAGCTTAGCCCCGGTCGGATTCGGGTCCGGAAACACCATATATTTT. It yields the protein CASSLAPVGFGSGNTIYF. V is TRBV7-9 and J is TRBJ1-3; unclear D gene. V dropped 0 bases and J dropped 4 bases, with 19 bases sitting between them. The CDR3 runs to 18 residues. Germline V CDR1 and CDR2: SEHNR, FQNEAQ (reference sequence).